This TCR beta chain came from a study of OX40 agonist ivuxolimab in advanced cancers. Study summary: Patients were dosed with the agonistic anti-OX40 (CD134) antibody ivuxolimab. Study results and limitations: CD8+ T cells were the subset that, on average, had more expanded clones than CD4+.

With regard to this clone: Its antigen is unknown.

Sequencing was performed with immunoSEQ multiplex PCR; in TCRdb, only in-frame clones are kept and a portion is missing. The sample consists of about 26,000 clones, around 79% of them appearing once. Individuals having autoimmune disease history or systemic immunosuppression were not enrolled. The CDR3 consists of 14 residues. Germline trimming cut 7 bases from V and 4 bases from J; bases unmatched to any gene: 6. Germline V lookup: CDR1 SEHNR, CDR2 FQNEAQ (reference sequence). The sequence came from an adult with an advanced solid tumor such as melanoma, head and neck, liver or kidney cancer. This material consisted of CD4+ or CD8+ T cells sorted from blood, taken in a trial of the OX40 agonist ivuxolimab. This sequence joins TRBV7-9 and TRBJ2-5, with TRBD1 identical over 10 bases. This CDR3 is CASTKGQGRETQYF. In DNA, the CDR3 is TGTGCCAGCACCAAGGGACAGGGGAGAGAGACCCAGTACTTC.